This entry concerns a single TCR beta chain. Its antigen is not identified. It was the approximately 110-subject validation cohort, separate from the approximately 690-subject first cohort, to which the donors belonged. This specimen belongs to a study of cytomegalovirus exposure and HLA in healthy donors. Study-wide results and caveats: The authors enumerated 150 to 200 TCR beta chains as linked to cytomegalovirus.

Germline V CDR1 and CDR2: MNHNS, SASEGT. V trimming: 6 bases; J trimming: 2 bases; junction bases outside the gene matches: 0. The CDR3 runs 14 residues. This table comes from immunoSEQ multiplex PCR, and its TCRdb copy is limited to in-frame clones, with some not included. In the table there are roughly 120,000 clones, roughly 82% of which are singletons. The chain recombines TRBV6-1 with TRBJ2-1; 11 bases are a match to TRBD2. The sample taken for sequencing was PBMCs. The receptor was isolated from a man between 18 and 35 years old in good health and CMV-seronegative. The CDR3 region is CASRTSGTYNEQFF. DNA of the CDR3: TGTGCCAGCAGGACTAGCGGGACCTACAATGAGCAGTTCTTC.